The present T cell receptor beta chain was sequenced within a study of T cell responses to AZD1222 COVID-19 vaccine. After removal of 5 bases from V and 0 bases from J, the junction contained 12 bases not matched to a gene. The germline gives CDR1 SGHVS, CDR2 FQNEAQ. CDR3 length equals 18 residues. Study findings and constraints: Donors, mostly white British, included more females; clonal diversity was possibly underestimated. The study reported that nearly half of spike-specific TCRs target unmutated variant regions.

As regards this clone: The target antigen is unknown.

TCRdb's table, derived via immunoSEQ multiplex PCR, lists solely in-frame clones and lacks some. This table holds 160,000 or so clones, 94% found once. The sample in question was peripheral blood, obtained 28 days after the second AZD1222 dose. The chain uses TRBV7-8 and TRBJ1-3; 8 bases align to TRBD1. The TCR originated in an adult who received the AZD1222 COVID-19 vaccine. In DNA form, the CDR3 reads TGTGCCAGCAGCAAACTGACGGGACAGGCGAGCTCTGGAAACACCATATATTTT. Translation: CASSKLTGQASSGNTIYF.